The clone carrying this T cell receptor (beta chain) came up many times. This CDR3 spans 16 amino acids. Trimming took 4 bases from V and 2 from J; bases not matched to a gene: 4. Germline values: CDR1 SQVTM, CDR2 ANQGSEA. This sample's TCRbeta library carried unique molecular identifier barcodes. TCRdb re-derived calls from the PCR reads in MiXCR, one entry per CDR3 protein. This sample has around 400,000 distinct CDR3 sequences; just over 20% occur once, and the top ten carry less than 4.5%. This entry is derived from a study of T-cell reconstitution after alpha-beta-depleted transplantation in children.

The source was PBMCs from the stem cell graft donor, collected from the stem cell graft. The sequence derives from a human donor who donated a stem cell graft to a child with acute myeloid leukemia. The chain carries TRBV29-1 and TRBJ2-1, with TRBD2 matching over 14 bases. CDR3 loop: CSVGRGLAGAYNEQFF. The CDR3 bases are TGCAGCGTTGGCCGGGGACTAGCGGGAGCCTACAATGAGCAGTTCTTC.